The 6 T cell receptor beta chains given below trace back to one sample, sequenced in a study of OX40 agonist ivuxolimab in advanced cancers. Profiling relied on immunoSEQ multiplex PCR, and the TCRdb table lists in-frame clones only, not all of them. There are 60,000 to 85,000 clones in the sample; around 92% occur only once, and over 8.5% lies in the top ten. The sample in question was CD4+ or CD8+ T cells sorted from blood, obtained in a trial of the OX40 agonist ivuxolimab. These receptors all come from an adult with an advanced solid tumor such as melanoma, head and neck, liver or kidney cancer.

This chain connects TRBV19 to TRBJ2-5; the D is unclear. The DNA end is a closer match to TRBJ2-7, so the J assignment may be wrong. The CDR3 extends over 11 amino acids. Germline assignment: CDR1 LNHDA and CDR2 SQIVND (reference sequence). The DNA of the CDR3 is TGTGCCAGTCCTCCCTCCTACGAGCAGTACTTC. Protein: CASPPSYEQYF.

The CDR3 region has the DNA TGCGCCAGCAGCCAAAAAGACAGGGGACTAGGAAATGAGCAGTTCTTC. Its protein product is CASSQKDRGLGNEQFF. The chain uses TRBV4-3 and TRBJ2-1; D possibly matches TRBD1 or TRBD2 (8 bases each). The CDR3 sequence is 16 residues long. CDR1 and CDR2 (germline): LGHNA, YSLEER. V dropped 2 bases and J dropped 7 bases, with 18 bases sitting between them.

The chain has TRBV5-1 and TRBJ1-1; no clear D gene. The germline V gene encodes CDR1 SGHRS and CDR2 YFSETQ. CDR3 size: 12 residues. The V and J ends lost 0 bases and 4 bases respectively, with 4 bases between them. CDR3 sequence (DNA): TGCGCCAGCAGCTTGGGGTCCACTGAAGCTTTCTTT. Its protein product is CASSLGSTEAFF.

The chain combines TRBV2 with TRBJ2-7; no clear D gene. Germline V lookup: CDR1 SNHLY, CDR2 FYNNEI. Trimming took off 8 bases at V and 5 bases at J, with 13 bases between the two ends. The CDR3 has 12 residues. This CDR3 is CASVPSRNEQYF. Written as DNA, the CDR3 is TGTGCCAGCGTGCCCTCTAGGAACGAGCAGTACTTC. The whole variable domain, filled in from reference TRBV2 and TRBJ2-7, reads EPEVTQTPSHQVTQMGQEVILRCVPISNHLYFYWYRQILGQKVEFLVSFYNNEISEKSEIFDDQFSVERPDGSNFTLKIRSTKLEDSAMYFCASVPSRNEQYFGPGTRLTVT.

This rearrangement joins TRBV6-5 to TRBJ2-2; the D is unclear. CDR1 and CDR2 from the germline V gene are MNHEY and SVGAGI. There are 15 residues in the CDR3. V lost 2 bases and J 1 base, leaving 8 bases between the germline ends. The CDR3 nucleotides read TGTGCCAGCAGTTACACTGGGATGAACACCGGGGAGCTGTTTTTT. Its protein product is CASSYTGMNTGELFF.

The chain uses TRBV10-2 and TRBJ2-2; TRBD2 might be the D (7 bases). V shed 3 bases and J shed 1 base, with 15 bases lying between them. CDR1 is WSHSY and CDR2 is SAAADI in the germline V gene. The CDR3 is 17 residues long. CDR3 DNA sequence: TGCGCCAGCAGTGAATGGGGGAGGGGGTTGAACACCGGGGAGCTGTTTTTT. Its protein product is CASSEWGRGLNTGELFF.